The 28 T cell receptor beta chains listed next were all sequenced from one sample in a study of Graves' ophthalmopathy and Graves' hyperthyroidism. The authors amplified TCR beta CDR3 regions, and they did so from RNA transcripts for repertoire sequencing. HTBI-primed first-round RT-PCR preceded second-round multiplex PCR. In TCRdb, the multiplex PCR reads were re-called with MiXCR into one record per CDR3 protein. The table has approximately 700,000 distinct CDR3 sequences, just over 40% seen once. Material for sequencing was peripheral blood. The receptors derive from an adult man with Graves' ophthalmopathy.

In its sample, this clonotype was seen many times. The chain employs TRBV7-2 and TRBJ1-4, with D possibly being TRBD1 (5 bases). The V and J ends lost 5 bases and 2 bases respectively, with 12 bases between them. CDR1 and CDR2 (germline): SGHTA, FQGNSA. This CDR3 spans 15 amino acids. The CDR3 DNA sequence: TGTGCCAGCAGCAAACAGGCGGTGACTAATGAAAAACTGTTTTTT. This translates into CASSKQAVTNEKLFF.

This clonotype was picked up many times. The chain recombines TRBV7-9 with TRBJ2-7, with D hard to call. This CDR3 is 12 amino acids long. CDR1 is SEHNR, CDR2 FQNEAQ, per germline (reference sequence). V was shortened by 5 bases and J by 5 bases, with 10 bases between the two germline ends. The CDR3 DNA is TGTGCCAGCAGCCTGTGGGTCAACGAGCAGTACTTC. Residues: CASSLWVNEQYF.

V usage is TRBV11-2 and J usage is TRBJ1-4; D is uncertain. The length of the CDR3 is 18 residues. Trimming left V 5 bases short and J 3 bases short, with 22 bases between. The germline gives CDR1 SGHAT, CDR2 FQNNGV. In nucleotides, the CDR3 is TGTGCCAGCAGCCCAAACTCACCACCGTCAAGACCTAATGAAAAACTGTTTTTT. Residues: CASSPNSPPSRPNEKLFF.

At least ten counts were recorded for this clonotype. The chain has TRBV7-3 and TRBJ1-1; 7 bases agree with TRBD1. The germline gives CDR1 SGHTA, CDR2 FQGTGA. V lost 0 bases, J lost 2 bases, and 3 bases stayed unmatched. The CDR3 is 15 residues long. The DNA for the CDR3 is TGTGCCAGCAGCTTAACGACAGGGCCAAACACTGAAGCTTTCTTT. Protein product: CASSLTTGPNTEAFF.

This clonotype was detected ten times or more. CDR3: CSAREASVETQYF. DNA for the CDR3: TGCAGTGCTAGAGAGGCTAGCGTTGAGACCCAGTACTTC. The V and J genes are TRBV20-1 and TRBJ2-5; tentatively, D is TRBD2 (6 bases). Germline CDR1 DFQATT, CDR2 SNEGSKA (reference sequence). The CDR3 loop spans 13 amino acids. V shed 0 bases and J shed 5 bases, with 10 bases lying between them.

The J gene is TRBJ2-5, the V gene TRBV7-9, with D perhaps matching TRBD1 (5 bases). V was shortened by 1 base and J by 13 bases, with 7 bases between the two germline ends. The CDR3 covers 10 residues. Germline V gene lookup returns CDR1 SEHNR and CDR2 FQNEAQ (reference sequence). This CDR3 is CASSLGDRYF. CDR3 bases: TGTGCCAGCAGCTTAGGAGACAGGTACTTC.

In this sample, this clonotype turned up many times. The chain combines TRBV2 with TRBJ1-2; D is perhaps TRBD1 (6 bases). Germline V gene lookup returns CDR1 SNHLY and CDR2 FYNNEI. V gave up 8 bases and J gave up 8 bases, with 15 bases separating them. This CDR3 is 12 amino acids long. For the CDR3, the DNA is TGTGCCAGCGACCGAGGGGGGAGCGGCTACACCTTC. Its protein is CASDRGGSGYTF.

In its sample, this clonotype was seen many times. The chain has TRBV2 and TRBJ2-7; D possibly matches TRBD1 or TRBD2 (5 bases each). The length of the CDR3 is 14 residues. The V gene's germline CDR1 is SNHLY and CDR2 FYNNEI. Trimming stripped 6 bases from V and 3 bases from J, with 15 bases between. CDR3 in amino acids: CASSRRDGLYEQYF. The CDR3 DNA is TGTGCCAGCAGCCGACGGGACGGTCTCTACGAGCAGTACTTC.

This clonotype was observed at least ten times. The chain links TRBV7-8 to TRBJ1-1; 8 nucleotides line up with TRBD1. The CDR3 runs to 17 residues. V shed 2 bases, J shed 1 base, and the junction held 9 bases outside the gene matches. The V gene's germline CDR1 is SGHVS and CDR2 FQNEAQ. In DNA, the CDR3 is TGTGCCAGCAGCTTAAGGGCGTTTGGGACAGGGAACACTGAAGCTTTCTTT. Translated: CASSLRAFGTGNTEAFF. The full variable domain, completed using reference TRBV7-8 and TRBJ1-1, is GAGVSQSPRYKVAKRGQDVALRCDPISGHVSLFWYQQALGQGPEFLTYFQNEAQLDKSGLPSDRFFAERPEGSVSTLKIQRTQQEDSAVYLCASSLRAFGTGNTEAFFGQGTRLTVV.

The chain has TRBV7-2 and TRBJ2-5; a possible D gene is TRBD1 (6 bases). Germline CDR1 reads SGHTA; CDR2 reads FQGNSA. V was cut by 3 bases and J by 8 bases, with 31 bases left in between. This CDR3 region has 19 residues. The CDR3, as DNA: TGTGCCAGCAGCTTTCGGCAGGGCGGCACCGGTAACTTCAGGGGTACCCAGTACTTC. Translated, it gives CASSFRQGGTGNFRGTQYF.

This rearrangement joins TRBV20-1 to TRBJ2-5, with D possibly being TRBD1 or TRBD2 (6 bases each). CDR1 DFQATT and CDR2 SNEGSKA come from the germline V gene (reference sequence). This CDR3 comprises 15 residues. V was clipped by 3 bases and J by 5 bases, with 19 bases between them. CDR3 region: CSARELGGRRETQYF. The DNA for the CDR3 is TGCAGTGCTAGGGAACTGGGGGGCAGGAGGGAGACCCAGTACTTC.

The chain uses TRBV7-8 and TRBJ1-5; no clear D. CDR3 length equals 13 residues. With 5 bases removed from V and 7 bases from J, the gap between germline ends came to 12 bases. Germline V CDR1 and CDR2: SGHVS, FQNEAQ. The CDR3 region is CASSPAVWQPQHF. CDR3 nucleotide sequence: TGTGCCAGCAGCCCGGCCGTGTGGCAGCCCCAGCATTTT.

This chain links TRBV6-6 with TRBJ1-2, with D maybe TRBD1 (5 bases). V dropped 5 bases and J dropped 8 bases, with 18 bases sitting between them. Germline CDR1 MNHNY, CDR2 SVGAGI (reference sequence). The CDR3 runs 14 residues. The CDR3 sequence is CASSRGRAISGYTF. CDR3 DNA: TGTGCCAGCAGTCGAGGCAGGGCAATAAGCGGCTACACCTTC.

This clonotype showed up many times. V gene TRBV7-9 combines with J gene TRBJ1-6, with D possibly TRBD1 on 5 matching bases. The CDR3 is made up of 17 amino acids. CDR1 is SEHNR, CDR2 FQNEAQ, per germline (reference sequence). Between the trimmed V and J ends, which lost 1 base and 0 bases, there was a span of 10 bases. In DNA form, the CDR3 reads TGTGCCAGCAGCTTAGGCGGGGGAAGCTCCTATAATTCACCCCTCCACTTT. Translation gives CASSLGGGSSYNSPLHF.

This clonotype was counted many times. This chain uses TRBV7-2 with TRBJ2-2, with 7 bases identical to TRBD1. The CDR3 runs to 17 residues. The ends lost 1 base at V and 2 bases at J; junction bases unmatched: 7. The germline V gene has CDR1 SGHTA and CDR2 FQGNSA. The CDR3 region is CASSLGSGTANTGELFF. CDR3 nucleotide sequence: TGTGCCAGCAGCTTAGGTTCCGGGACAGCAAACACCGGGGAGCTGTTTTTT.

This clonotype was counted at least ten times. V usage is TRBV19 and J usage is TRBJ2-5; 11 bases fit TRBD2. The CDR3 has 16 residues. From germline, CDR1 is LNHDA and CDR2 SQIVND (reference sequence). V gave up 4 bases and J gave up 0 bases; unmatched junction bases: 4. The CDR3 protein is CASSKLGLADQETQYF. CDR3 bases: TGTGCCAGTAGTAAGCTGGGACTAGCGGACCAAGAGACCCAGTACTTC. The full variable domain, rest sourced from reference TRBV19 and TRBJ2-5, is DGGITQSPKYLFRKEGQNVTLSCEQNLNHDAMYWYRQDPGQGLRLIYYSQIVNDFQKGDIAEGYSVSREKKESFPLTVTSAQKNPTAFYLCASSKLGLADQETQYFGPGTRLLVL.

Many counts were recorded for this clonotype. The chain joins TRBV29-1 to TRBJ2-2; weak D call: TRBD1 (5 bases). Germline values: CDR1 SQVTM, CDR2 ANQGSEA. The CDR3 loop spans 14 amino acids. Trimming left V 1 base short and J 0 bases short, with 6 bases between. CDR3 sequence (DNA): TGCAGCGTTGAAGTCAGGGCGAACACCGGGGAGCTGTTTTTT. Protein: CSVEVRANTGELFF.

The V and J genes are TRBV9 and TRBJ1-3, with D hard to call. The CDR3 is 15 amino acids. Germline V gene data show CDR1 as SGDLS and CDR2 as YYNGEE. The V gene lost 7 bases and the J gene lost 2 bases, with 16 bases spanning the gap. CDR3 sequence (DNA): TGTGCCAGCTCACCGCCGACTGGTACTGGAAACACCATATATTTT. Protein product: CASSPPTGTGNTIYF.

The chain carries TRBV11-2 and TRBJ1-4, with D perhaps TRBD1 (5 bases). V was pared by 5 bases and J by 4 bases, with 11 bases between. Germline assignment: CDR1 SGHAT and CDR2 FQNNGV. This CDR3 is 14 amino acids long. CDR3 coding DNA: TGTGCCAGCAGCCGGGACCGAAGTAATGAAAAACTGTTTTTT. Its translation: CASSRDRSNEKLFF. The full variable domain, its missing parts supplied by reference TRBV11-2 and TRBJ1-4, is EAGVAQSPRYKIIEKRQSVAFWCNPISGHATLYWYQQILGQGPKLLIQFQNNGVVDDSQLPKDRFSAERLKGVDSTLKIQPAKLEDSAVYLCASSRDRSNEKLFFGSGTQLSVL.

This clonotype was seen repeatedly, ten times or more. This chain links TRBV14 with TRBJ2-2, with D possibly called TRBD1 or TRBD2 (5 bases each). Trimming took off 2 bases at V and 3 bases at J, with 16 bases between the two ends. This CDR3 is 17 amino acids long. Per the germline V gene, CDR1 is SGHDN and CDR2 is FVKESK. CDR3: CASSQNWGNSDTGELFF. CDR3 sequence (DNA): TGTGCCAGCAGCCAAAATTGGGGGAATAGCGACACCGGGGAGCTGTTTTTT.

With respect to this clonotype: A much larger clone differs by one base, so this may be a read error. J is TRBJ1-1 and V is TRBV5-1; D unclear. The CDR3 totals 16 residues. The germline V gene has CDR1 SGHRS and CDR2 YFSETQ. CDR3 residues: CASSLPVEWENSEAFF. The CDR3 DNA is TGCGCCAGCAGCTTGCCGGTAGAGTGGGAGAACTCTGAAGCTTTCTTT.

The genes are TRBV5-5 and TRBJ1-6; weak D call: TRBD1 (6 bases). V lost 10 bases, J lost 7 bases, and 18 bases lay in between. The CDR3 has 14 residues. Germline V lookup: CDR1 SGHKS, CDR2 YYEKEE (reference sequence). In DNA form, the CDR3 reads TGTGCCTGGAGACCCGGGACACCGAATTCACCCCTCCACTTT. The encoded protein is CAWRPGTPNSPLHF. Full variable domain (missing parts from reference TRBV5-5 and TRBJ1-6): DAGVTQSPTHLIKTRGQQVTLRCSPISGHKSVSWYQQVLGQGPQFIFQYYEKEERGRGNFPDRFSARQFPNYSSELNVNALLLGDSALYLCAWRPGTPNSPLHFGNGTRLTVT.

This clonotype appeared many times. J is TRBJ1-4 and V is TRBV20-1, with TRBD1 matching 7 bases. This CDR3 contains 13 residues. Germline loops: CDR1 DFQATT, CDR2 SNEGSKA (reference sequence). V trimming: 6 bases; J trimming: 4 bases; junction bases outside the gene matches: 5. The CDR3 DNA follows: TGCAGTGCGGAGGGACAGCTTAATGAAAAACTGTTTTTT. It codes for CSAEGQLNEKLFF.

This clonotype was detected many times. The rearrangement uses TRBV12-3 or TRBV12-4 and TRBJ1-4, with D hard to call. The CDR3 loop spans 14 amino acids. V gave up 10 bases and J gave up 4 bases, with 16 bases separating them. The CDR3 DNA reads TGTGCCATTCGAAAGCGGAACTATAATGAAAAACTGTTTTTT. Residues: CAIRKRNYNEKLFF.

About this clonotype itself: Its ends do not fully match the called genes, so a read error is possible. The chain recombines TRBV10-3 with TRBJ1-2, with TRBD1 as a possible D gene (5 bases). The CDR3 contains 14 residues. Per germline, CDR1 ENHRY and CDR2 SYGVKD. CDR3: CASSLRDGDYGYTF. DNA for the CDR3: TGTGCCAGCAGTCTCAGGGATGGCGACTATGGCTACACCTTC.

This clonotype appeared many times. This chain links TRBV10-3 with TRBJ1-2; unclear D gene. The length of the CDR3 is 16 residues. Per the germline V gene, CDR1 is ENHRY and CDR2 is SYGVKD. Trimming left V 3 bases short and J 4 bases short, with 18 bases between. For the CDR3, the DNA is TGTGCCATCAGTGACCCGGACCAGGCTCCAATCTATGGCTACACCTTC. Translating it yields CAISDPDQAPIYGYTF.

This clonotype was observed a few times. The chain has TRBV7-9 and TRBJ1-1; D not resolved. The CDR3 is 14 amino acids. Germline lookup yields CDR1 SEHNR and CDR2 FQNEAQ (reference sequence). The V gene lost 6 bases and the J gene lost 0 bases, with 11 bases spanning the gap. The CDR3: CASSHGRLNTEAFF. DNA for the CDR3: TGTGCCAGCAGTCATGGACGCTTGAACACTGAAGCTTTCTTT.

The rearrangement joins TRBV6-5 to TRBJ1-1; 8 bases align to TRBD1. With 1 base clipped from V and 10 bases from J, the junction kept 5 bases outside the gene matches. Germline CDR1 reads MNHEY; CDR2 reads SVGAGI. This CDR3 has 13 amino acids. The CDR3 sequence is CASSYWDRSGAFF. For the CDR3, the DNA is TGTGCCAGCAGTTACTGGGACAGGTCAGGAGCTTTCTTT.